The 22 T cell receptor beta chains in this list originate from one sample, sequenced in a study of T cells in Graves' hyperthyroidism and ophthalmopathy. The investigators amplified TCR beta CDR3 regions from RNA transcripts. First-round RT-PCR of the TCR CDR3 relied on the HTBI primer set. TCRdb reanalysed the multiplex PCR reads using MiXCR and keeps one entry per CDR3 protein. The sample records 600,000 to 750,000 distinct CDR3 sequences, 15% to 20% being singletons. The specimen sequenced was blood. Source of these receptors: a man in his fifties or sixties with Graves' hyperthyroidism.

This clonotype was counted a few times. DNA of the CDR3: TGTGCCAGCAGGAGGACTAGCGGGGCGGATACGCAGTATTTT. Encoded protein: CASRRTSGADTQYF. V gene TRBV27 combines with J gene TRBJ2-3, with 12 bases aligning to TRBD2. The germline V gene encodes CDR1 MNHEY and CDR2 SMNVEV (reference sequence). The V and J ends lost 6 bases and 6 bases, in that order; junction bases with no gene match: 4. CDR3 length equals 14 residues.

In its sample, this clonotype was seen many times. V and J are TRBV6-5 and TRBJ2-2, with 13 positions matching TRBD2. This CDR3 is built from 16 residues. V trimming: 2 bases; J trimming: 5 bases; junction bases outside the gene matches: 2. Germline V lookup: CDR1 MNHEY, CDR2 SVGAGI. The CDR3 DNA follows: TGTGCCAGCAGTTACGCGACTAGCGGGAGGACCGGGGAGCTGTTTTTT. Its translation: CASSYATSGRTGELFF.

This chain joins TRBV7-9 and TRBJ1-4; maybe TRBD1 (5 bases). V was pared by 10 bases and J by 7 bases, with 16 bases between. The length of the CDR3 is 13 residues. Germline V gene sequence: CDR1 SEHNR, CDR2 FQNEAQ (reference sequence). CDR3 protein: CATRDPGGEKLFF. The CDR3 DNA sequence: TGTGCCACCAGGGACCCGGGTGGTGAAAAACTGTTTTTT.

This clonotype was recorded many times. The chain employs TRBV28 and TRBJ2-7; 9 bases line up with TRBD2. The CDR3 has 15 amino acids. The V gene end was trimmed by 4 bases and the J gene end by 1 base; junction bases not matched to a gene: 5. Germline V gene lookup returns CDR1 MDHEN and CDR2 SYDVKM. CDR3 residues: CASSSAGGKSYEQYF. Written as DNA, the CDR3 is TGTGCCAGCAGTTCAGCGGGAGGAAAGTCCTACGAGCAGTACTTC.

This clonotype was seen at least ten times. The chain combines TRBV27 with TRBJ2-5, with D uncertain. The CDR3 loop spans 15 amino acids. Germline lookup yields CDR1 MNHEY and CDR2 SMNVEV (reference sequence). Trimming cost V 4 bases and J 6 bases, with 18 bases left between them. The CDR3 sequence is CASSSHLLAEKTQYF. CDR3 DNA: TGTGCCAGCAGTTCCCACCTGTTAGCAGAAAAGACCCAGTACTTC.

This clonotype came up a few times. A read error may produce the germline difference seen at one junction end. This chain links TRBV5-5 with TRBJ1-1; 7 nucleotides line up with TRBD1. CDR1 is SGHKS and CDR2 is YYEKEE in the germline V gene (reference sequence). The CDR3 is 13 residues long. The CDR3 DNA is TGTGCCGGCAGGGGGGGGTGGAACACTGAAGCTTTCTTT. Protein sequence: CAGRGGWNTEAFF.

This clonotype was counted at least ten times. This CDR3 reads CASSFPRTGGYEQYF. The CDR3 region has the DNA TGTGCCAGCAGTTTCCCCAGGACAGGGGGCTACGAGCAGTACTTC. The chain employs TRBV12-3 or TRBV12-4 and TRBJ2-7; 10 bases agree with TRBD1. V was clipped by 3 bases and J by 3 bases; unmatched bases: 5. CDR3 size: 15 residues.

Ten or more counts support this clonotype. The rearrangement uses TRBV28 and TRBJ2-7; perhaps TRBD1 as D (6 bases). V was clipped by 5 bases and J by 2 bases, with 16 bases between them. The CDR3 runs 15 residues. CDR1 is MDHEN and CDR2 is SYDVKM in the germline V gene. The CDR3 spells CASSGRGTRTYEQYF. In DNA form, the CDR3 reads TGTGCCAGCAGTGGAAGAGGGACACGGACCTACGAGCAGTACTTC.

Comments on this clonotype: This may be a read error: a much more frequent sequence differs by one nucleotide. CDR3 in DNA: TGTGCCAGCAGCAAAACGGGACTAAGGAGCACAGATACGCAGTATTTT. This sequence encodes CASSKTGLRSTDTQYF. J is TRBJ2-3 and V is TRBV7-3; 7 positions agree with TRBD2. The V and J ends lost 5 bases and 0 bases, in that order; junction bases with no gene match: 8. The CDR3 sequence is 16 residues long. From germline, CDR1 is SGHTA and CDR2 FQGTGA.

This clonotype was counted many times. CDR3: CASSPPWTSVGEQYF. In DNA form, the CDR3 reads TGTGCCAGCAGCCCTCCCTGGACCTCAGTAGGCGAGCAGTACTTC. The rearrangement uses TRBV7-9 and TRBJ2-7; D is unclear. Germline V gives CDR1 SEHNR, CDR2 FQNEAQ (reference sequence). The CDR3 is 15 amino acids. Trimming stripped 5 bases from V and 6 bases from J, with 20 bases between.

At least ten counts were recorded for this clonotype. The rearrangement uses TRBV20-1 and TRBJ2-7, with 10 nucleotides matching TRBD1. The V and J ends lost 5 bases and 1 base, in that order; junction bases with no gene match: 2. This CDR3 region has 13 residues. Germline V gives CDR1 DFQATT, CDR2 SNEGSKA (reference sequence). The CDR3 region has the DNA TGCAGTGCTGGGGACAGGGGATCCTACGAGCAGTACTTC. This gives the protein CSAGDRGSYEQYF.

The chain carries TRBV7-9 and TRBJ1-1; D gene uncertain. Germline V gene lookup returns CDR1 SEHNR and CDR2 FQNEAQ (reference sequence). V lost 5 bases, J lost 1 base, and 8 bases lay in between. The CDR3 is 13 amino acids. The CDR3: CASSRYQNTEAFF. The CDR3 DNA sequence: TGTGCCAGCAGCCGATACCAGAACACTGAAGCTTTCTTT.

This clonotype was picked up many times. This sequence joins TRBV30 and TRBJ2-7, with 7 bases aligning to TRBD1. Germline V gene lookup returns CDR1 GTSNPN and CDR2 SVGIG (reference sequence). The CDR3 runs to 11 residues. Germline trimming cut 5 bases from V and 4 bases from J; bases unmatched to any gene: 2. CDR3 region: CAWDRAYEQYF. The CDR3 nucleotides are TGTGCCTGGGACAGGGCATACGAGCAGTACTTC.

This chain uses TRBV6-9 with TRBJ2-3; D remains ambiguous. CDR3 length: 14 amino acids. Germline V CDR1 and CDR2: MNHGY, SVAAGI. Trimming took off 7 bases at V and 0 bases at J, with 11 bases between the two ends. In DNA, the CDR3 is TGTGCCAGCATTTCATCCTTTAGCACAGATACGCAGTATTTT. This gives the protein CASISSFSTDTQYF.

The chain has TRBV6-2 or TRBV6-3 and TRBJ2-1; TRBD1 matches 7 bases. The CDR3 has 15 amino acids. Germline V gives CDR1 MNHEY, CDR2 SVGEGT. Losses at the gene ends were 7 bases for V and 0 bases for J; bases not matched to a gene: 6. In DNA, the CDR3 is TGTGCCAGCATGGGACAGTCCCTCTCCTACAATGAGCAGTTCTTC. Translation gives CASMGQSLSYNEQFF.

Points on this clonotype: It may be a read error: a sequence one base away is much more abundant. The chain uses TRBV19 and TRBJ1-5; 7 bases fit TRBD1. Germline V lookup: CDR1 LNHDA, CDR2 SQIVND (reference sequence). The CDR3 has 15 amino acids. V shed 7 bases, J shed 5 bases, and the junction held 11 bases outside the gene matches. CDR3 region: CASIRSGTVDQPQHF. The CDR3 nucleotides read TGTGCCAGTATTCGGTCCGGGACAGTTGATCAGCCCCAGCATTTT.

This clonotype has ten or more counts. V and J are TRBV2 and TRBJ2-1; perhaps D is TRBD1 or TRBD2 (5 bases each). Looked up from germline, CDR1 is SNHLY and CDR2 is FYNNEI. The length of the CDR3 is 14 residues. Trimming removed 9 bases at V and 0 bases at J, with 12 bases between. CDR3: CARGGTSSYNEQFF. The CDR3 DNA sequence: TGTGCCAGGGGTGGGACGAGCTCCTACAATGAGCAGTTCTTC.

The chain has TRBV2 and TRBJ1-6, with TRBD1 identical over 7 bases. This CDR3 has 15 amino acids. CDR1 is SNHLY and CDR2 is FYNNEI in the germline V gene. Germline trimming cut 6 bases from V and 9 bases from J; bases unmatched to any gene: 11. The CDR3 loop is CASSGSGTELSPLHF. CDR3 sequence (DNA): TGTGCCAGCAGCGGGTCCGGGACAGAGCTTTCACCCCTCCACTTT.

The CDR3 DNA reads as TGTGCCAGCAGCTTGATCCCAAATGAAGCTTTCTTT. It translates to CASSLIPNEAFF. The rearrangement joins TRBV7-9 to TRBJ1-1; D unclear. CDR3 length: 12 residues. Germline CDR1 SEHNR, CDR2 FQNEAQ (reference sequence). V was clipped by 3 bases and J by 7 bases, with 9 bases between them.

This clonotype was observed at least ten times. V usage is TRBV7-9 and J usage is TRBJ2-1, with 7 bases matching TRBD2. The CDR3 loop spans 14 amino acids. Per the germline V gene, CDR1 is SEHNR and CDR2 is FQNEAQ (reference sequence). The trim removed 6 bases at V and 0 bases at J, leaving 2 bases unmatched. CDR3 bases: TGTGCCAGCAGTGGCGGGAGCTCCTACAATGAGCAGTTCTTC. Its translation: CASSGGSSYNEQFF.

Note on this clonotype: At one boundary the junction diverges from the germline segment, which might be a read error. The V call is TRBV28, the J call TRBJ1-1; tentatively, D is TRBD1 (5 bases). This CDR3 is 13 amino acids long. Germline CDR1 is MDHEN and CDR2 is SYDVKM. The CDR3: CASSPTEQTEAFF. In nucleotides, the CDR3 is TGTGCCAGCAGCCCGACAGAGCAAACTGAGGCTTTCTTT. Drawing the rest from reference TRBV28 and TRBJ1-1, the complete variable domain is DVKVTQSSRYLVKRTGEKVFLECVQDMDHENMFWYRQDPGLGLRLIYFSYDVKMKEKGDIPEGYSVSREKKERFSLILESASTNQTSMYLCASSPTEQTEAFFGQGTRLTVV.

This clonotype was detected many times. The chain couples TRBV2 to TRBJ2-7; 11 positions match TRBD2. V lost 6 bases and J lost 3; bases outside the gene matches: 7. The CDR3 has 15 amino acids. Germline loops: CDR1 SNHLY, CDR2 FYNNEI. CDR3 region: CASRVGLAAGYEQYF. As DNA, the CDR3 is TGTGCCAGCAGGGTGGGACTAGCGGCGGGCTACGAGCAGTACTTC.